Listed below are T cell receptor beta chains from one sample, sequenced in a study of CD8 T cells in Susac syndrome. TCRdb re-analysed the immunoSEQ multiplex PCR reads in MiXCR, keeping a single row per CDR3 protein. The sample records 150,000 to 200,000 distinct CDR3 sequences, 94% being singletons. The material sequenced was CD4+ T cells from PBMCs. The receptors originated from a human donor with Susac syndrome. CDR3s include the opening cysteine and the closing phenylalanine or tryptophan.

J | V | CDR3
TRBJ2-2 | TRBV5-1 | CASSPPGQGDTGELFF
TRBJ1-1 | TRBV7-8 | CASRNDWTGGGTEAFF
TRBJ2-7 | TRBV9 | CASSALTGGAIHEQYF
TRBJ1-5 | TRBV20-1 | CSAREGGNQPQHF
TRBJ2-1 | TRBV4-3 | CASSRDRGTYNEQFF
TRBJ2-2 | TRBV12-5 | CASGLGRVDTGELFF
TRBJ1-6 | TRBV27 | CASSLGQGENSPLHF
TRBJ2-1 | TRBV4-1 | CASSQVSGQQFF
TRBJ1-1 | TRBV7-2 | CASSLRGTVNTEAFF
TRBJ2-2 | TRBV12-3/TRBV12-4 | CASSLELAAQTGELFF
TRBJ2-3 | TRBV5-6 | CASSVSSTDTQYF
TRBJ2-7 | TRBV7-2 | CASSATGPSGSYEQYF
TRBJ1-1 | TRBV12-3/TRBV12-4 | CASSLGGAANTEAFF
TRBJ1-1 | TRBV5-1 | CASSLRVLNTEAFF
TRBJ1-6 | TRBV11-2 | CASSSSGGNSPLHF
TRBJ2-1 | TRBV6-2/TRBV6-3 | CASSPDRVEDNEQFF
TRBJ1-5 | TRBV20-1 | CSARASGNPAQPQHF
TRBJ2-7 | TRBV14 | CASSRGTVGEQYF
TRBJ1-6 | TRBV2 | CASSEDGGNSPLHF
TRBJ2-5 | TRBV5-4 | CASTPYGGVTQETQYF
TRBJ1-3 | TRBV29-1 | CSVLDPVAGNTIYF
TRBJ2-7 | TRBV5-1 | CASRPGTGGYEQYF
TRBJ1-5 | TRBV20-1 | CSARDYREHQPQHF
TRBJ1-5 | TRBV20-1 | CSAQGLISNQPQHF
TRBJ2-7 | TRBV19 | CASSIPGSYEQYF
TRBJ2-1 | TRBV9 | CASRSGGSYNEQFF
TRBJ1-4 | TRBV3-1 | CASSPPGTLGEKLFF
TRBJ1-2 | TRBV30 | CAWSVRGGIYGYTF
TRBJ2-3 | TRBV29-1 | CSVEGLAASGDTQYF
TRBJ2-2 | TRBV2 | CASTFTRGNTGELFF
TRBJ2-1 | TRBV7-9 | CASSLARGYNEQFF
TRBJ1-2 | TRBV10-2 | CASVDGGGGGYTF
TRBJ2-7 | TRBV7-9 | CASSLGSYSYEQYF
TRBJ1-5 | TRBV29-1 | CSVEDRGAGQPQHF
TRBJ1-5 | TRBV4-3 | CASSLLTGEASLSNQPQHF
TRBJ2-3 | TRBV29-1 | CSVVLFTDSTDTQYF
TRBJ1-2 | TRBV7-2 | CASSLRQGPYGYTF
TRBJ1-1 | TRBV29-1 | CSVQTGTEAFF
TRBJ2-7 | TRBV11-2 | CASSLVRLDRGNEQYF
TRBJ1-2 | TRBV14 | CASSQRQGPYGYTF
TRBJ1-6 | TRBV18 | CASSGGGNSPLHF
TRBJ2-3 | TRBV4-3 | CASSQDKRGTDTQYF
TRBJ2-7 | TRBV7-9 | CASSSGTGKSYEQYF
TRBJ2-3 | TRBV7-7 | CASSPGGEHTDTQYF
TRBJ2-4 | TRBV3-1 | CASSQDPGANKNIQYF
TRBJ1-6 | TRBV14 | CASSLLRGGMLPPFYNSPLHF
TRBJ2-5 | TRBV5-1 | CASSLGLVETQYF
TRBJ1-1 | TRBV7-2 | CASSLAFGYTEAFF
TRBJ2-5 | TRBV13 | CASSSTFAGEETQYF
TRBJ1-2 | TRBV7-2 | CASSPVGANYGYTF